This T cell receptor beta chain is from a study of cytomegalovirus exposure and HLA in healthy donors. Assay: immunoSEQ multiplex PCR; the TCRdb copy retains only in-frame clones and omits some. The sample carries some 180,000 clones, 86% recorded once. Trimming cost V 2 bases and J 7 bases, with 8 bases left between them. Germline V gene data show CDR1 as KGHSH and CDR2 as LQKENI. The CDR3 contains 13 residues. The specimen was PBMCs. The receptor was derived from a man aged 30-40 years in good health and CMV-seropositive. V and J are TRBV18 and TRBJ2-2, with D possibly being TRBD2 (5 bases). The CDR3 sequence is CASSPIGDGELFF. The CDR3 nucleotides are TGTGCCAGCTCACCAATCGGGGACGGGGAGCTGTTTTTT.